The 6 T cell receptor beta chains in this list originate from one sample, sequenced in a study. MiXCR, run by TCRdb on the RT-PCR reads, gives a single entry per CDR3 protein. The table lists more than 600,000 distinct CDR3 sequences, 14% of them singletons. Sequences were obtained from memory CD4+ T cells from blood. These receptors originate from a female donor in good health, serving as a healthy control.

This clonotype was seen a few times. The V gene is TRBV5-6, the J gene TRBJ1-2; D is perhaps TRBD1 (5 bases). Germline-derived CDR1 and CDR2 are SGHDT and YYEEEE. Trimming pared 6 bases from V and 4 bases from J, leaving 16 bases between. This CDR3 spans 14 amino acids. The CDR3 region has the DNA TGTGCCAGCAACTTAGACAGCACCAGCTATGGCTACACCTTC. Its protein is CASNLDSTSYGYTF. The whole variable domain, filled in from reference TRBV5-6 and TRBJ1-2, reads DAGVTQSPTHLIKTRGQQVTLRCSPKSGHDTVSWYQQALGQGPQFIFQYYEEEERQRGNFPDRFSGHQFPNYSSELNVNALLLGDSALYLCASNLDSTSYGYTFGSGTRLTVV.

The chain joins TRBV6-2 or TRBV6-3 to TRBJ1-4; D possibly corresponds to TRBD1 (5 bases). The CDR3 has 16 amino acids. Germline V gene sequence: CDR1 MNHEY, CDR2 SVGEGT. The germline V and J ends were trimmed by 6 bases and 0 bases, with 14 bases remaining between them. CDR3 DNA: TGTGCCAGCAGCCAAGGGGAAGGGGCAACTAATGAAAAACTGTTTTTT. It translates to CASSQGEGATNEKLFF.

The chain uses TRBV7-3 and TRBJ2-5, with TRBD1 as a possible D gene (6 bases). The germline V gene has CDR1 SGHTA and CDR2 FQGTGA. CDR3 size: 15 residues. The V and J ends lost 5 bases and 2 bases respectively, with 15 bases between them. The chain's CDR3 is CASSQGPGRQETQYF. DNA of the CDR3: TGTGCCAGCAGCCAGGGGCCCGGACGACAAGAGACCCAGTACTTC.

The chain has TRBV12-3 or TRBV12-4 and TRBJ1-1; 7 positions agree with TRBD1. CDR3 length equals 13 residues. J lost 7 bases, V lost 6 bases, and 8 bases had no gene match. The CDR3 loop is CASRLDRVVEAFF. The DNA of the CDR3 is TGTGCCAGCAGACTCGACAGGGTTGTTGAAGCTTTCTTT.

This clonotype was found a few times. The chain carries TRBV15 and TRBJ2-1; possibly TRBD1 or TRBD2 for D (5 bases each). CDR1 LNHNV and CDR2 YYDKDF come from the germline V gene (reference sequence). V was trimmed by 5 bases and J by 0 bases, leaving 14 bases between them. This CDR3 has 16 amino acids. The CDR3, as DNA: TGTGCCACCAGCGGGGTAGCGAGGGGCTCCTACAATGAGCAGTTCTTC. This codes for CATSGVARGSYNEQFF.

This chain links TRBV7-6 with TRBJ2-5; D gene ambiguous. The V gene's germline CDR1 is SGHVS and CDR2 FNYEAQ. The germline V and J ends were trimmed by 5 bases and 2 bases, with 12 bases remaining between them. CDR3 length: 14 residues. The CDR3, as DNA: TGTGCCAGCAGCCAATCTAGAAATCAAGAGACCCAGTACTTC. It is translated as CASSQSRNQETQYF. The variable domain in full, with the rest retrieved from reference TRBV7-6 and TRBJ2-5, is GAGVSQSPRYKVTKRGQDVALRCDPISGHVSLYWYRQALGQGPEFLTYFNYEAQQDKSGLPNDRFSAERPEGSISTLTIQRTEQRDSAMYRCASSQSRNQETQYFGPGTRLLVL.